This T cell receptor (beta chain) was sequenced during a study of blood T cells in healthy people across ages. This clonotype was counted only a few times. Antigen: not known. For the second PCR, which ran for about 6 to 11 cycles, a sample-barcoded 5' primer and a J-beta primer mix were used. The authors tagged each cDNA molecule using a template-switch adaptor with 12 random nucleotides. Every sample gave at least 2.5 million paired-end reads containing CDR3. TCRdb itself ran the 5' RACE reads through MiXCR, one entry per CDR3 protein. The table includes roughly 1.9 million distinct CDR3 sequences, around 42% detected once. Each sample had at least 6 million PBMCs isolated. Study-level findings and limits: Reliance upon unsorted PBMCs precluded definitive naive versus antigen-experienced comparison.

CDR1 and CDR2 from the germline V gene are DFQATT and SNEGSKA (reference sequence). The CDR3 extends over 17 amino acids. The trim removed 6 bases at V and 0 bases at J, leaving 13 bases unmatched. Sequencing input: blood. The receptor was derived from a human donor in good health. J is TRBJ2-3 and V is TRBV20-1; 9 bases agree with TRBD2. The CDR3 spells CSADSGGGRLSTDTQYF. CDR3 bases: TGCAGTGCCGATAGCGGGGGCGGACGACTTAGCACAGATACGCAGTATTTT.